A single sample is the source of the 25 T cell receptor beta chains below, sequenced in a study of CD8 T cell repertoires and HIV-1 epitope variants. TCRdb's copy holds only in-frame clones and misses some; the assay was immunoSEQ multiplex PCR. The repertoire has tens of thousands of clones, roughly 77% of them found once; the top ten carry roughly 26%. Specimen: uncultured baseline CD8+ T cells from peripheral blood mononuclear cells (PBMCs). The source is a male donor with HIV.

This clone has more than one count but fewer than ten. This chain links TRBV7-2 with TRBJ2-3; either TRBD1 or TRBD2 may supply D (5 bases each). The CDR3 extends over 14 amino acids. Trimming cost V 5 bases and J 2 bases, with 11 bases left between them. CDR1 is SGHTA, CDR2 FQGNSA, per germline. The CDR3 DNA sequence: TGTGCCAGCAGCCGAGGGGCGGACACAGATACGCAGTATTTT. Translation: CASSRGADTDTQYF.

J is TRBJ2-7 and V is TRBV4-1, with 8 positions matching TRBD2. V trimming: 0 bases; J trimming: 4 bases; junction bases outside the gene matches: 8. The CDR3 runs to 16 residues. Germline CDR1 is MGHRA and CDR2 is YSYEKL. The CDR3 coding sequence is TGCGCCAGCAGCCAAGAGCAAGGTCTAGCGGGTTACGAGCAGTACTTC. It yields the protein CASSQEQGLAGYEQYF.

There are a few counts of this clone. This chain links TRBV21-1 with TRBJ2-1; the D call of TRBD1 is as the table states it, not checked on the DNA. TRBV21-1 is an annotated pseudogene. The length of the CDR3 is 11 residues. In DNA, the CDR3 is TGTGCCAGCGTACACGACAATGAGCAGTTCTTC. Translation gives CASVHDNEQFF.

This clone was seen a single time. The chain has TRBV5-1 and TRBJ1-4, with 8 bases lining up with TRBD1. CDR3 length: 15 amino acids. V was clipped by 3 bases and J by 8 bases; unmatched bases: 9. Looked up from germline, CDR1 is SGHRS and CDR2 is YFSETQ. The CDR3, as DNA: TGCGCCAGCAGCTACGACAGGGGAGATGGCGAAAAACTGTTTTTT. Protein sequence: CASSYDRGDGEKLFF.

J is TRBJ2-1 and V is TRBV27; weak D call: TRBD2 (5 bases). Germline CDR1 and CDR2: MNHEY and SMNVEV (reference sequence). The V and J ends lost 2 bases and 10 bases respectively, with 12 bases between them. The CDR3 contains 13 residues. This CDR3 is CASSLNGVREQFF. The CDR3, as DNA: TGTGCCAGCAGTTTAAACGGGGTTAGAGAGCAGTTCTTC.

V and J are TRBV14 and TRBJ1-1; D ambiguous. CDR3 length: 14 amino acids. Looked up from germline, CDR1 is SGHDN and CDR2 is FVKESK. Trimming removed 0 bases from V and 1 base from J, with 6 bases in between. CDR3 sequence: CASSQDTQNTEAFF. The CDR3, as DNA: TGTGCCAGCAGCCAAGACACCCAGAACACTGAAGCTTTCTTT.

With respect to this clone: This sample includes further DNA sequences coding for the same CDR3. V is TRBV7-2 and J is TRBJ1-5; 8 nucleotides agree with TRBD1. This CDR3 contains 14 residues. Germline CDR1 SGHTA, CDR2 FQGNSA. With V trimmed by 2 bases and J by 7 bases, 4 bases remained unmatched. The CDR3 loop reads CASSLTGGRQPQHF. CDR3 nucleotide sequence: TGTGCCAGCAGCTTAACAGGGGGAAGACAGCCCCAGCATTTT.

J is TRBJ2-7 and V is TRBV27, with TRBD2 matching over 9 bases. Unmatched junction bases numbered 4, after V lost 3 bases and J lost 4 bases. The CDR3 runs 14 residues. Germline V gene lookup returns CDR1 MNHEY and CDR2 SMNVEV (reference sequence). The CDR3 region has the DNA TGTGCCAGCAGTTTTTTTGCGGGGGGGTACGAGCAGTACTTC. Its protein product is CASSFFAGGYEQYF.

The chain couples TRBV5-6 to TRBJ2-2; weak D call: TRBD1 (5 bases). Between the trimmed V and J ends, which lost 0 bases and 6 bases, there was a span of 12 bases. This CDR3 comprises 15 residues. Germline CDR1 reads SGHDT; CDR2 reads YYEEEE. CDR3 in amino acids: CASSLGTGVAGELFF. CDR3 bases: TGTGCCAGCAGCTTGGGAACAGGTGTGGCCGGGGAGCTGTTTTTT.

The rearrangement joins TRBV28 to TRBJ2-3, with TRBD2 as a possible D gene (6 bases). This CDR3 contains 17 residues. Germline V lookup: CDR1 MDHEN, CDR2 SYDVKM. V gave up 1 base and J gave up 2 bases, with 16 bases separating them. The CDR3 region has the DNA TGTGCCAGCAGTTTATCTTTTCCTGCGGGGCACACAGATACGCAGTATTTT. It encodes CASSLSFPAGHTDTQYF.

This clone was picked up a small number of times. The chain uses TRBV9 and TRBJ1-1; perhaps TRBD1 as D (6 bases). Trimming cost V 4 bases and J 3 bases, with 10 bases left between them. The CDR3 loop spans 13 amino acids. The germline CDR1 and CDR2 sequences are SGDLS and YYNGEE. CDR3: CASSPGDYTEAFF. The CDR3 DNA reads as TGTGCCAGCAGCCCAGGGGATTACACTGAAGCTTTCTTT.

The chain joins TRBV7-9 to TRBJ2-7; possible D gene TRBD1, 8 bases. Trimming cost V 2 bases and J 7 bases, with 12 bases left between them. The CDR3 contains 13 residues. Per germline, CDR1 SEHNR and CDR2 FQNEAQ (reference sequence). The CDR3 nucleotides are TGTGCCAGCAGCTTAACAGGGGGAGGGGAGCAGTACTTC. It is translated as CASSLTGGGEQYF.

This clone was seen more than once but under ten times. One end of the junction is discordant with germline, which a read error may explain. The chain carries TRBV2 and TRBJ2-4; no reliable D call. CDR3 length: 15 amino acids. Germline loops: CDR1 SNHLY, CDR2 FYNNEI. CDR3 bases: TGTGCCAGCGGTGAAGCCTGGGTTGGCAAAAACATTCAGTACTTC. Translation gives CASGEAWVGKNIQYF.

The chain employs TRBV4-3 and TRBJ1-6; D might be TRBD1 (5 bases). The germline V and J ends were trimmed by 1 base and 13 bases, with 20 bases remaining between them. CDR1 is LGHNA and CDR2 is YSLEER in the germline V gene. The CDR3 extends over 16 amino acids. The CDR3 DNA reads TGCGCCAGCAGCCAAGTTGTAGGGACTGCCACGCTTCCCCTCCACTTT. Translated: CASSQVVGTATLPLHF.

CDR3 nucleotide sequence: TGTGCCAGTAACCAGGGCCGTGGGGAAAAACTGTTTTTT. Its protein product is CASNQGRGEKLFF. The chain couples TRBV19 to TRBJ1-4, with D perhaps matching TRBD1 (5 bases). V lost 7 bases to trimming and J lost 8 bases, with 14 bases between them. Germline loops: CDR1 LNHDA, CDR2 SQIVND (reference sequence). The CDR3 is 13 residues long.

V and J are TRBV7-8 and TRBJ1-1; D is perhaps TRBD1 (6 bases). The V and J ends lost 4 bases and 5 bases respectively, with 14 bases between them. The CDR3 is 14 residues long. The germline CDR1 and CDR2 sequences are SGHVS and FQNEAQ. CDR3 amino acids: CASSSQGGGTEAFF. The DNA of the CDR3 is TGTGCCAGCAGCTCACAGGGAGGAGGGACTGAAGCTTTCTTT.

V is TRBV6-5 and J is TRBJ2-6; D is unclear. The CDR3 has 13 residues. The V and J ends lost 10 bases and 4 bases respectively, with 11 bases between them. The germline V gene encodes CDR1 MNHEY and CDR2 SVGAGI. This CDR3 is CATRSDGANVLTF. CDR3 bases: TGTGCCACCAGATCGGACGGGGCCAACGTCCTGACTTTC.

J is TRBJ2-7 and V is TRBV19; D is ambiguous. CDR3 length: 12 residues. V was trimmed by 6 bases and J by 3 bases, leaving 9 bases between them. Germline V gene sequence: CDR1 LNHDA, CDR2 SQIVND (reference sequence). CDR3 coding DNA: TGTGCCAGTAGCCTGCGCGGCTACGAGCAGTACTTC. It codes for CASSLRGYEQYF.

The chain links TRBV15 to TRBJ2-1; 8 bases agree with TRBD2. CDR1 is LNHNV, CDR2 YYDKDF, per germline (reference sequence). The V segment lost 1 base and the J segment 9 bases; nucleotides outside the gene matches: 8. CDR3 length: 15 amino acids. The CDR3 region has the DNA TGTGCCACCAGCAGAGTGGGAGCGGGAGCGGGTGAGCAGTTCTTC. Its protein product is CATSRVGAGAGEQFF.

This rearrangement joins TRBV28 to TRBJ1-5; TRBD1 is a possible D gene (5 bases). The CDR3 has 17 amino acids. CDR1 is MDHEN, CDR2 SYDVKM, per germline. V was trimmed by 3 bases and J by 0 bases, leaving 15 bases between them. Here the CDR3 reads CASSFSRQRYSNQPQHF. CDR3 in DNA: TGTGCCAGCAGTTTTAGTCGACAGCGTTATAGCAATCAGCCCCAGCATTTT.

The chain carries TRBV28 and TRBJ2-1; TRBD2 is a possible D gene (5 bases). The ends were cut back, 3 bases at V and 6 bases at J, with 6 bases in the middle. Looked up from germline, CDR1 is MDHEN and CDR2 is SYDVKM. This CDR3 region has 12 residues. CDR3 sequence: CASSFAGNEQFF. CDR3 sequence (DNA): TGTGCCAGCAGTTTTGCGGGCAATGAGCAGTTCTTC.

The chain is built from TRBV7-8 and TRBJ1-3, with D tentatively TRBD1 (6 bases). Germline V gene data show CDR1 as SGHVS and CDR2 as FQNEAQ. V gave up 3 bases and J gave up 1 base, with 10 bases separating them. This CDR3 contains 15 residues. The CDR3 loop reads CASSFGGASGNTIYF. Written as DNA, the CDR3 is TGTGCCAGCAGCTTTGGGGGCGCGTCTGGAAACACCATATATTTT.

CDR3 DNA: TGTGCCAGCTCACCCCAAGTAGGAGCCTTGAACACTGAAGCTTTCTTT. As protein: CASSPQVGALNTEAFF. The J gene is TRBJ1-1, the V gene TRBV18, with D hard to call. Trimming took 3 bases from V and 0 from J, leaving 14 bases between them. Germline values: CDR1 KGHSH, CDR2 LQKENI. There are 16 residues in the CDR3.

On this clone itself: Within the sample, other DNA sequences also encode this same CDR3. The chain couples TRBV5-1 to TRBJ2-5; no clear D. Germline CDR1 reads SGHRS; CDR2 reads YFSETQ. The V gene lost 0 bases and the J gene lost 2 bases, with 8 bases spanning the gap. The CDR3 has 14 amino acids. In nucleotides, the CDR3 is TGCGCCAGCAGCTTGGAACCCGTTCAAGAGACCCAGTACTTC. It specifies CASSLEPVQETQYF.

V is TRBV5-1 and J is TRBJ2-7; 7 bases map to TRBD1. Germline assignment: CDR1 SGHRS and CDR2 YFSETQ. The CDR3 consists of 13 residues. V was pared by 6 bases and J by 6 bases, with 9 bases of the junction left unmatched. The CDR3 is CASKGTEVGEQYF. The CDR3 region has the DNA TGCGCCAGCAAGGGGACAGAGGTAGGCGAGCAGTACTTC.